The clone carrying this T cell receptor (beta chain) was seen a single time. Its antigen is not known. These data come from a study of T cell responses to AZD1222 COVID-19 vaccine. Overall study findings and caveats: Unmutated regions of variants are reportedly targeted by nearly half of spike-specific TCRs. Donor demographics were predominantly white British with a female majority; clonal diversity may be underestimated. Scientists sampled the repertoires only once the peak T cell response had passed. Spike-specific TCR repertoires showed rising breadth and depth after two AZD1222 doses.

Trimming cost V 4 bases and J 9 bases, with 12 bases left between them. Germline V gives CDR1 SEHNR, CDR2 FQNEAQ (reference sequence). The length of the CDR3 is 12 residues. Using immunoSEQ multiplex PCR, the repertoire was profiled, and TCRdb retains in-frame clones only, with some absent. The sample holds about 110,000 clones, around 96% seen once. The rearrangement links TRBV7-9 to TRBJ1-1; D unclear. The starting material was peripheral blood, obtained on day 0 of AZD1222 vaccination. This TCR came from an adult in good health. Written as DNA, the CDR3 is TGTGCCAGCAGCTGGGAGACCCTCCAAGCTTTCTTT. Its translation: CASSWETLQAFF.